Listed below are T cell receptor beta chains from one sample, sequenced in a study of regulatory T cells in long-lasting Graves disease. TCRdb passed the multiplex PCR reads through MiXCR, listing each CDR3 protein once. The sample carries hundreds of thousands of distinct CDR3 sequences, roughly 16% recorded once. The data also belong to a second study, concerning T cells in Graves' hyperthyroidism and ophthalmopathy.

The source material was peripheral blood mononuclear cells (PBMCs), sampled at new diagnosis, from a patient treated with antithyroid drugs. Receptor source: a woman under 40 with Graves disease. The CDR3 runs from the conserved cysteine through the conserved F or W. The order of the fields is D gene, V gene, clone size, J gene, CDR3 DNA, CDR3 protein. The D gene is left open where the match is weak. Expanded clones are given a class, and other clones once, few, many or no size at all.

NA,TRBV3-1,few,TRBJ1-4,TGTGCCAGCAGAACCTTATACGGCAGCGCTAATGAAAAACTGTTTTTT,CASRTLYGSANEKLFF
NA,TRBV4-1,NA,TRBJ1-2,TGCGCCAGCAGCCAAGATCGTGGGAAAGGGGGGCTCCGGGGCTACACCTTC,CASSQDRGKGGLRGYTF
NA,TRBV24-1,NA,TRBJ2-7,TGTGCCACCAAGCGGGACAAGAATAAGTACGAGCAGTACTTC,CATKRDKNKYEQYF
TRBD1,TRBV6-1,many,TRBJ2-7,TGTGCCAGCAGTCCCTCCGGTTGGACAGGGTCCTACGAGCAGTACTTC,CASSPSGWTGSYEQYF
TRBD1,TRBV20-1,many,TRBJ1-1,TGCAGTGCTTTCGAGGGGGCCACTGAAGCTTTCTTT,CSAFEGATEAFF
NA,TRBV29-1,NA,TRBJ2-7,TGCAGCGTTTTGGGGGGCGGGCTCACCTACGAGCAGTACTTC,CSVLGGGLTYEQYF
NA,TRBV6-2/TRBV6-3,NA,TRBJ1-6,TGTGCCAGCAGTTACCCAACTAAGGACTTGACCGATTCACCCCTCCACTTT,CASSYPTKDLTDSPLHF
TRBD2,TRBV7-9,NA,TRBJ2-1,TGTGCCAGCAGCTTAACGGGACTAGCCCAGAATGAGCAGTTCTTC,CASSLTGLAQNEQFF
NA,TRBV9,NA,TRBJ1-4,TGTGCCAGCAGCCGGGGGGGTAGGTCCCTGGATGAAAAACTGTTTTTT,CASSRGGRSLDEKLFF
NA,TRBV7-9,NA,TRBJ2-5,TGTGCCAGCAGCTTTGCGGAAGAGACCCAGTACTTC,CASSFAEETQYF
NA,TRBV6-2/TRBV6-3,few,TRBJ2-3,TGTGCCAGCAGTTATCCCAGCGGGTGGGCCACAGATACGCAGTATTTT,CASSYPSGWATDTQYF
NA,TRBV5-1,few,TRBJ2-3,TGCGCCAGCCGGTTGTGGGGGCATACGCAGTATTTT,CASRLWGHTQYF
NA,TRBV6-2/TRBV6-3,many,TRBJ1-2,TGTGCCAGCAGTTACTTAGGTTTAGGTGACTATGGCTACACCTTC,CASSYLGLGDYGYTF
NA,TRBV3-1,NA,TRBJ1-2,TGTGCCAGCAGCCGAGGGCACGAGTATGGCTACACCTTC,CASSRGHEYGYTF
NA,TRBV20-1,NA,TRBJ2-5,TGCAGTGCCTCCGACAGTGTGGGGTGGAAGACCCAGTACTTC,CSASDSVGWKTQYF